This T cell receptor (beta chain) was found in a study of blood T cell repertoires in COVID-19. Across the study: The samples span acute and convalescent COVID-19 from the United States, Italy and Spain.

Germline V CDR1 and CDR2: LGHNA, YNFKEQ. The CDR3 covers 17 residues. The V and J ends lost 0 bases and 3 bases, in that order; junction bases with no gene match: 9. Method: immunoSEQ multiplex PCR; TCRdb's copy keeps in-frame clones and lacks some. The sample includes about 56,000 clones, approximately 88% of them seen just once. This receptor was taken from a human donor in a cohort sampled during active COVID-19. Input material: peripheral blood. V usage is TRBV4-2 and J usage is TRBJ2-3; 7 nucleotides match TRBD2. CDR3 amino acids: CASSQDLLAEQTDTQYF. The CDR3 nucleotides are TGTGCCAGCAGCCAAGATCTGCTAGCGGAACAGACAGATACGCAGTATTTT.